This T cell receptor delta chain is drawn from a study of DNA immune sequencing with unique molecular identifiers (TCRdb year 2020). About the study as a whole: Using immunomagnetic cell separation, gammadelta T cells were enriched from buffy coats, and the genomic DNA of these cells was sequenced. The study developed and validated an ultrasensitive DNA-based TRD repertoire sequencing method using PCR-introduced unique molecular identifiers. Fluorescence-activated cell sorting was used to enrich gammadelta T cells from PBMC of fewer than 12 healthy individuals. To compare enriched and non-enriched samples, approximately 90 ng of enriched gammadelta T-cell DNA and 1 ug of non-enriched PBMC DNA were sequenced. Validation of the method was performed on synthetic reference molecules and on blood samples from healthy individuals. Healthy individuals were used as donors, and sorted peripheral blood gammadelta T cells were profiled from ten to eleven of these donors.

What the authors observed across the whole study: Healthy donors differed in TRD repertoire diversity, and several donors were highly oligoclonal, meaning the top 5 clonotypes made up more than half of productive molecules. The primer-based approach cannot detect novel TRD sequences that are not targeted by the primers.

This clone was seen at least ten times. It has no known antigen specificity. Since a far larger clone is one base different, this is likely a read error. Additional DNA sequences in this sample encode the identical CDR3. The library was obtained by multiplex PCR. Genomic DNA was amplified with a 32-plex assay using primers for all 8 TRDV and 4 TRDJ genes covering the CDR3. A 12-nucleotide UMI was introduced during three to four barcoding PCR cycles, after which a second PCR was performed with Illumina adapter primers. AMPure XP beads were used to purify the libraries, and library quality was checked on a Fragment Analyzer using the HS NGS Fragment kit. Sequencing used an Illumina MiniSeq mid-output kit with 20% PhiX and 150 cycles of paired-end reads. The authors processed their data as follows. Reads were processed with MIGEC version 1.2.9 to group reads by UMI and build error-corrected consensus sequences. For post-processing, modified scripts from VDJtools version 1.2.1 were used together with the tcR R package. TCRdb reanalyzed the public reads with the CATT caller, and identical DNA sequences were merged afterwards. These V and J calls originate from TCRdb's pipeline instead of the authors' own analysis. This sample has approximately 2,000 delta-chain clones in its table, and approximately 6.2% of those were observed once. Together, the top ten hold approximately 50% of the sample.

The sequence derives from a human donor in good health. The sequenced material came from gamma-delta T cells from buffy coat blood.

The nucleotide sequence is TGTGCTCTTGGGGAATCAGCCCCCTACCACCCCCCTCACTGGGGGATACGCGGCATACCTCTCGATAAACTCATCTTT. It encodes CALGESAPYHPPHWGIRGIPLDKLIF. The V and J segments used are TRDV1 and TRDJ1, and TRDD3 aligns with 13 junction nucleotides. No J gene was available from TCRdb, and it was assigned here by a germline match of the DNA. There are 26 amino acids in the CDR3, from cysteine to phenylalanine inclusive. Just CDR3 DNA is preserved here, 78 bases in frame from base 1. V is pruned by 2 bases and J by 4 bases, leaving 34 bases of the junction without a gene match. CDR1 and CDR2, per the germline V gene, are TSWWSYY and QGS.